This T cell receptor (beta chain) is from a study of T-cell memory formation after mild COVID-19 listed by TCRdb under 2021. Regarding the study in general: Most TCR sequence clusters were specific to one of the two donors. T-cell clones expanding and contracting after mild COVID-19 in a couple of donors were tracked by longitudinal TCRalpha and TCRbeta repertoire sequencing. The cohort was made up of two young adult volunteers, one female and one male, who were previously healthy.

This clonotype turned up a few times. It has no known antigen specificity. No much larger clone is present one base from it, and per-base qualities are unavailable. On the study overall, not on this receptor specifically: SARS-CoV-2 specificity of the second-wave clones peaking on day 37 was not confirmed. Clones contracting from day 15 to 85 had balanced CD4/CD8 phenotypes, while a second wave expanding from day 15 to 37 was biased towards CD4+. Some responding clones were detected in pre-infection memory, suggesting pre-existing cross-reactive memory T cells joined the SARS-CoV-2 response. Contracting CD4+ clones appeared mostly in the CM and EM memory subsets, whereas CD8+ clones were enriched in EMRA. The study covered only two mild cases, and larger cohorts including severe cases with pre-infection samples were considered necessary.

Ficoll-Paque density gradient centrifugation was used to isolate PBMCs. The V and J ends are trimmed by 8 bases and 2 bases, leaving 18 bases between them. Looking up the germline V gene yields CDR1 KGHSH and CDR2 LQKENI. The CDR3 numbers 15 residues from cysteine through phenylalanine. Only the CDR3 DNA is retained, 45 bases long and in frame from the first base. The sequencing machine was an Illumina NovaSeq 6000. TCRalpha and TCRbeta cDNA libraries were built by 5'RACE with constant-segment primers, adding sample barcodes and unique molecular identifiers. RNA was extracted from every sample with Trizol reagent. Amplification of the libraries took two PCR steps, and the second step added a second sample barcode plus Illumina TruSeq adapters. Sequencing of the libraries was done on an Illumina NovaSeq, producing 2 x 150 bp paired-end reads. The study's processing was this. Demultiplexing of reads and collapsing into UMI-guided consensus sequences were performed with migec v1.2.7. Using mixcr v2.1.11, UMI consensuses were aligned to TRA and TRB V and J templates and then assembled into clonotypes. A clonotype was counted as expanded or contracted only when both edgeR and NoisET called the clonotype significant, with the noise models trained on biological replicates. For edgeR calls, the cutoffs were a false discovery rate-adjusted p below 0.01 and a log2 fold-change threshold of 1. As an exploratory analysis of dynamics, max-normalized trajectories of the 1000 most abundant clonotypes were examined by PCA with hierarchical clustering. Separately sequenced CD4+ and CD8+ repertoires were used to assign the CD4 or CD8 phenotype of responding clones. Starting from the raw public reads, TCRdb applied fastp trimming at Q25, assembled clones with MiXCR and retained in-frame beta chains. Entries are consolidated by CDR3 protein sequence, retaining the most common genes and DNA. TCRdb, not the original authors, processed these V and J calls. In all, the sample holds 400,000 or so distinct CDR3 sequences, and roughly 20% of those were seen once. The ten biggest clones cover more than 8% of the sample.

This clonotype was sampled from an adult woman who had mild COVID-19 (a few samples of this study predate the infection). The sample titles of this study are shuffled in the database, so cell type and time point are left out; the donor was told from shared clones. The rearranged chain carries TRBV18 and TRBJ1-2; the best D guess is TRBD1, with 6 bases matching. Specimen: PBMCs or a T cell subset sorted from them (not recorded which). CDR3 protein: CASRLQGSGNYGYTF. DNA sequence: TGTGCCAGCCGCCTGCAGGGGTCGGGGAACTATGGCTACACCTTC.